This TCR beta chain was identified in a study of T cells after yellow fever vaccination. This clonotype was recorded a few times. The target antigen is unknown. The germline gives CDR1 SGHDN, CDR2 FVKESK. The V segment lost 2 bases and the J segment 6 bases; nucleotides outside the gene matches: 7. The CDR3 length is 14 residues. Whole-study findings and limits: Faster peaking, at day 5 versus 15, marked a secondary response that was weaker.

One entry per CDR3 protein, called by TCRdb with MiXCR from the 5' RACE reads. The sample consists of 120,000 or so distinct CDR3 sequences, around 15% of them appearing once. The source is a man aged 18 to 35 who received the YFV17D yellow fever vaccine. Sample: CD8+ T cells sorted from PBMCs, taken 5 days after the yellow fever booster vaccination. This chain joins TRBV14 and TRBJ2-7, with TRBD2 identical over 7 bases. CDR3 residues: CASSQILLATEQYF. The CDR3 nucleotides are TGTGCCAGCAGCCAAATTCTACTAGCGACCGAGCAGTACTTC.